Following are 16 T cell receptor beta chains from one sample sequenced in a study of CD8 T cells in Susac syndrome (dated by TCRdb to between 2018 and 2021). Preparation of the library involved the immunoSEQ multiplex PCR assay. RNA was extracted with the RNeasy kit and roughly 0.5 to 1 ug was reverse transcribed using random hexamers. Through fastp at Q25 and MiXCR, TCRdb rebuilt clones from the public reads, retaining in-frame beta chains. Identical CDR3 proteins give one entry, which carries the most common genes and DNA. The sample includes 250,000 to 300,000 distinct CDR3 sequences, with 75% to 90% observed a single time. In total, the top ten clones hold 0.18% of the sample. The sample taken for sequencing was CD8+ T cells from PBMCs. All receptors come from a human donor with multiple sclerosis.

The chain recombines TRBV5-1 with TRBJ1-2; D uncertain. Germline CDR1 SGHRS, CDR2 YFSETQ. Trimming stripped 0 bases from V and 2 bases from J, with 11 bases between. The CDR3 is 15 amino acids. Here the CDR3 DNA reads TGCGCCAGCAGCTTGGCCTCTGGCAGCAACTATGGCTACACCTTC. Amino acids: CASSLASGSNYGYTF. Drawing the rest from reference TRBV5-1 and TRBJ1-2, the complete variable domain is KAGVTQTPRYLIKTRGQQVTLSCSPISGHRSVSWYQQTPGQGLQFLFEYFSETQRNKGNFPGRFSGRQFSNSRSEMNVSTLELGDSALYLCASSLASGSNYGYTFGSGTRLTVV.

This chain links TRBV30 with TRBJ2-2; the match to TRBD1 covers 10 bases. The germline V gene encodes CDR1 GTSNPN and CDR2 SVGIG (reference sequence). This CDR3 is built from 15 residues. With V trimmed by 4 bases and J by 5 bases, 7 bases remained unmatched. CDR3 bases: TGTGCCTGGACCGCCTGGACAGGGGGAACCGGGGAGCTGTTTTTT. Its protein is CAWTAWTGGTGELFF.

The CDR3 sequence: CASSSLGATEAFF. DNA of the CDR3: TGCGCCAGCAGCTCGCTGGGGGCCACTGAAGCTTTCTTT. The chain employs TRBV5-1 and TRBJ1-1, with a possible D match to TRBD1 (6 bases). CDR1 SGHRS and CDR2 YFSETQ come from the germline V gene. This CDR3 has 13 amino acids. V lost 3 bases and J lost 4, with 10 bases in between. Full variable domain (remainder filled in from reference TRBV5-1 and TRBJ1-1): KAGVTQTPRYLIKTRGQQVTLSCSPISGHRSVSWYQQTPGQGLQFLFEYFSETQRNKGNFPGRFSGRQFSNSRSEMNVSTLELGDSALYLCASSSLGATEAFFGQGTRLTVV.

J is TRBJ2-2 and V is TRBV4-3; the D gene is possibly TRBD2 (6 bases). Trimming left V 0 bases short and J 3 bases short, with 20 bases between. The germline V gene encodes CDR1 LGHNA and CDR2 YSLEER. CDR3 size: 19 residues. CDR3 bases: TGCGCCAGCAGCCAAGAAAGAGTGCCGGGAGTAATAGACACCGGGGAGCTGTTTTTT. It yields the protein CASSQERVPGVIDTGELFF.

The chain is built from TRBV28 and TRBJ2-2, with 8 bases fitting TRBD1. The CDR3 runs 17 residues. The ends lost 3 bases at V and 6 bases at J; junction bases unmatched: 12. Germline V gives CDR1 MDHEN, CDR2 SYDVKM. For the CDR3, the DNA is TGTGCCAGCAGTTTGGGGTTAGGGACAGGCATGGCCGGGGAGCTGTTTTTT. The encoded protein is CASSLGLGTGMAGELFF.

The chain combines TRBV24-1 with TRBJ2-4; D uncertain. The ends were cut back, 4 bases at V and 10 bases at J, with 13 bases in the middle. The CDR3 is 13 residues long. The germline gives CDR1 KGHDR, CDR2 SFDVKD. The chain's CDR3 is CATSDPGTKIQYF. CDR3 nucleotides: TGTGCCACCAGTGACCCGGGTACGAAGATTCAGTACTTC.

CDR3 in DNA: TGCGCCAGCAGCCAAGTTCAGGCTTCCTCCTACGAGCAGTACTTC. As protein: CASSQVQASSYEQYF. The V call is TRBV4-3, the J call TRBJ2-7; the D is unclear. The CDR3 totals 15 residues. Trimming pared 1 base from V and 0 bases from J, leaving 10 bases between. The germline gives CDR1 LGHNA, CDR2 YSLEER.

This chain links TRBV20-1 with TRBJ2-3; the match to TRBD2 covers 7 bases. The CDR3 runs to 14 residues. With V trimmed by 5 bases and J by 3 bases, 8 bases remained unmatched. CDR1 is DFQATT and CDR2 is SNEGSKA in the germline V gene (reference sequence). DNA of the CDR3: TGCAGTGCTCCACTTACAGCGGGAACAGATACGCAGTATTTT. This translates into CSAPLTAGTDTQYF.

This clonotype is a singleton in its sample. The chain links TRBV29-1 to TRBJ2-1; D not resolved. In germline, CDR1 is SQVTM, CDR2 ANQGSEA. Trimming shortened V by 4 bases and J by 0 bases, and 10 bases separated the two germline ends. The CDR3 loop spans 14 amino acids. CDR3 protein: CSVAPTASYNEQFF. The CDR3 DNA follows: TGCAGCGTTGCCCCTACCGCCTCCTACAATGAGCAGTTCTTC.

The V and J genes are TRBV7-9 and TRBJ1-6; D not resolved. This CDR3 has 15 residues. The germline CDR1 and CDR2 sequences are SEHNR and FQNEAQ (reference sequence). V shed 1 base and J shed 9 bases, with 13 bases lying between them. The CDR3 protein is CASSLVTPGSSPLHF. The CDR3 DNA reads TGTGCCAGCAGCTTAGTTACACCGGGGTCTTCACCCCTCCACTTT.

This chain uses TRBV9 with TRBJ2-1; no definite D call. The V end lost 4 bases, the J end lost 2 bases, and 4 bases lay between the germline ends. The CDR3 sequence is 12 residues long. Germline V lookup: CDR1 SGDLS, CDR2 YYNGEE. CDR3 nucleotides: TGTGCCAGCAGCTACGCCTACAATGAGCAGTTCTTC. This translates into CASSYAYNEQFF.

Only one count was recorded for this clonotype. J is TRBJ1-4 and V is TRBV12-3 or TRBV12-4; 7 bases match TRBD1. V was pared by 4 bases and J by 7 bases, with 6 bases of the junction left unmatched. This CDR3 contains 14 residues. The CDR3 loop reads CASSSRGLVEKLFF. CDR3 DNA: TGTGCCAGCAGTTCCAGGGGGTTGGTTGAAAAACTGTTTTTT.

The chain links TRBV4-2 to TRBJ2-7, with 9 bases fitting TRBD2. The CDR3 is 16 residues long. With V trimmed by 0 bases and J by 3 bases, 6 bases remained unmatched. CDR1 LGHNA and CDR2 YNFKEQ come from the germline V gene. CDR3 sequence reads: CASSQDPGLALYEQYF. DNA of the CDR3: TGTGCCAGCAGCCAAGATCCCGGACTAGCGCTCTACGAGCAGTACTTC.

The V call is TRBV7-8, the J call TRBJ2-7, with 15 bases fitting TRBD2. Germline V gene data show CDR1 as SGHVS and CDR2 as FQNEAQ. The CDR3 is made up of 18 amino acids. Trimming cost V 4 bases and J 3 bases; bases outside gene matches: 10. Here the CDR3 reads CASSYGLAGGPFFYEQYF. The DNA for the CDR3 is TGTGCCAGCAGCTACGGACTAGCGGGAGGGCCTTTTTTCTACGAGCAGTACTTC.

This clonotype has just one count. This chain links TRBV5-6 with TRBJ1-1; 7 nucleotides align to TRBD1. V was clipped by 0 bases and J by 1 base; unmatched bases: 6. The CDR3 covers 16 residues. Germline CDR1 is SGHDT and CDR2 is YYEEEE. The CDR3 sequence is CASSLVAWTGNTEAFF. The CDR3 DNA follows: TGTGCCAGCAGCTTGGTGGCCTGGACAGGGAACACTGAAGCTTTCTTT.

The chain uses TRBV4-2 and TRBJ2-3; TRBD2 agrees at 10 bases. V gave up 1 base and J gave up 3 bases; unmatched junction bases: 7. CDR3 length equals 17 residues. Germline V CDR1 and CDR2: LGHNA, YNFKEQ. Written as DNA, the CDR3 is TGTGCCAGCAGCCAAGGAGAGCGGGGGGGCGGGACAGATACGCAGTATTTT. This translates into CASSQGERGGGTDTQYF.